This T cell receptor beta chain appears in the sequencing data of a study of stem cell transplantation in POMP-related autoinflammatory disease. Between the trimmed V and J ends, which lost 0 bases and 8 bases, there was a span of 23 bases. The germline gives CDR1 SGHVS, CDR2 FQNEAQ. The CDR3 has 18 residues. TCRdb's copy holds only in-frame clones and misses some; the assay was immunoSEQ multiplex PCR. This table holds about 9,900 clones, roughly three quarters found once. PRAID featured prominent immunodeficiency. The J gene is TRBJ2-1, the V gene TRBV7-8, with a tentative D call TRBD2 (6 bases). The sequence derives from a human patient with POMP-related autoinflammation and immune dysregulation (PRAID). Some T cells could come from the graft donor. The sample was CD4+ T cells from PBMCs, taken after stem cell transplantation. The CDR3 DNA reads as TGTGCCAGCAGCTTAGCGGTGGGAAGGACTGGCGGGATGCATGAGCAGTTCTTC. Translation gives CASSLAVGRTGGMHEQFF.